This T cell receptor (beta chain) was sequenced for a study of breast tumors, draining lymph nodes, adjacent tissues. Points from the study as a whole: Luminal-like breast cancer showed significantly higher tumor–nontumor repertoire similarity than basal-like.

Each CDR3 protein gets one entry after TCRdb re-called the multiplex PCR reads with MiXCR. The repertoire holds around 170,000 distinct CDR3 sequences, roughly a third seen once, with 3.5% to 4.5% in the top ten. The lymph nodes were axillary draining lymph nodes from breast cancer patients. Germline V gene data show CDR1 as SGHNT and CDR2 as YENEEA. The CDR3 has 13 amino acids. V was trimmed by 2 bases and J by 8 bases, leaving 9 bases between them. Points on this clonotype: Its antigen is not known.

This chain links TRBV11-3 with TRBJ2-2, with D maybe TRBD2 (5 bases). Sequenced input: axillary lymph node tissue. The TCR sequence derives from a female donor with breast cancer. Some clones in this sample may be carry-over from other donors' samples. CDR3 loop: CASSLYEGGELFF. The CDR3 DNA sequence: TGTGCCAGCAGCTTATACGAGGGAGGGGAGCTGTTTTTT. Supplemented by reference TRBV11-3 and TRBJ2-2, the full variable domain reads EAGVVQSPRYKIIEKKQPVAFWCNPISGHNTLYWYLQNLGQGPELLIRYENEEAVDDSQLPKDRFSAERLKGVDSTLKIQPAELGDSAVYLCASSLYEGGELFFGEGSRLTVL.